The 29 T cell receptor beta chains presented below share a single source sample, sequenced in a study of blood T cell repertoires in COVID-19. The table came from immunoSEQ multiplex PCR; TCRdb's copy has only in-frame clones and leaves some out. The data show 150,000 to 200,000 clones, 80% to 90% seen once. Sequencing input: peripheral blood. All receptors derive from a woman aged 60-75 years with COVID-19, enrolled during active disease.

The chain's CDR3 is CASSLSQGYEQYF. CDR3 coding DNA: TGCGCCAGCAGCTTATCTCAGGGGTACGAGCAGTACTTC. V gene TRBV5-1 combines with J gene TRBJ2-7, with TRBD1 as a possible D gene (6 bases). The CDR3 consists of 13 residues. The germline V gene encodes CDR1 SGHRS and CDR2 YFSETQ. V was cut by 2 bases and J by 4 bases, with 10 bases left in between.

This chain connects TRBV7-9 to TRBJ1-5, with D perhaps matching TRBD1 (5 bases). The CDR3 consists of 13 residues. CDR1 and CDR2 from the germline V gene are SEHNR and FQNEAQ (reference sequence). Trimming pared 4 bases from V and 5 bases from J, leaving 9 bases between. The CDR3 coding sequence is TGTGCCAGCAGCTCGACAGAATATCAGCCCCAGCATTTT. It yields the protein CASSSTEYQPQHF.

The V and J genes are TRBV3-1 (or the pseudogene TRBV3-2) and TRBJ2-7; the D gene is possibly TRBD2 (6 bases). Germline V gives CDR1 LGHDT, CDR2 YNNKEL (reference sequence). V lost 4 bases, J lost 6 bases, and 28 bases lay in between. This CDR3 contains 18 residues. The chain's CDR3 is CASSPLPGLSALSGEQYF. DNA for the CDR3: TGTGCCAGCAGCCCCCTACCGGGACTTAGCGCCCTTTCAGGCGAGCAGTACTTC.

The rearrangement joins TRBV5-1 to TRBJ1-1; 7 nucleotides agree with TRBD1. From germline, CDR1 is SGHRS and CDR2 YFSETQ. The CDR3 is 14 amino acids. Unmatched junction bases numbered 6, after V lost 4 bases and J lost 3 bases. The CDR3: CASSPTGKDTEAFF. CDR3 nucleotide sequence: TGCGCCAGCAGCCCGACAGGGAAGGACACTGAAGCTTTCTTT.

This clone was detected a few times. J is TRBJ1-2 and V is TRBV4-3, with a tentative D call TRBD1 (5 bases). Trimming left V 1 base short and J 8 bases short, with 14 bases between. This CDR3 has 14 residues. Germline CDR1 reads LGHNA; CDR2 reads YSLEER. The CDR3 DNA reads TGCGCCAGCAGCCAAGCTCACAGGTCAACGGGCTACACCTTC. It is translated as CASSQAHRSTGYTF.

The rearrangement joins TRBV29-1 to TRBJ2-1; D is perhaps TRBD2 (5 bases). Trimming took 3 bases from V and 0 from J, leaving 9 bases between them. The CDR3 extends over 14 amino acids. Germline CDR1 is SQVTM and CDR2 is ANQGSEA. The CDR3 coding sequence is TGCAGCGTTGAGAGCGGTAGCTCCTACAATGAGCAGTTCTTC. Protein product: CSVESGSSYNEQFF.

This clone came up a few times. The CDR3 sequence: CASITSGSYYNEQFF. DNA of the CDR3: TGTGCCAGCATTACTAGCGGGAGTTACTACAATGAGCAGTTCTTC. The gene calls are TRBV2 and TRBJ2-1, with 11 bases matching TRBD2. Per germline, CDR1 SNHLY and CDR2 FYNNEI. The trim removed 7 bases at V and 3 bases at J, leaving 5 bases unmatched. The CDR3 totals 15 residues.

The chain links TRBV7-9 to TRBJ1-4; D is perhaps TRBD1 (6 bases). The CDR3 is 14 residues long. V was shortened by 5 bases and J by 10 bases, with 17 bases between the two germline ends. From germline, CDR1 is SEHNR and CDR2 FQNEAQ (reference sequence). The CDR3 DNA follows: TGTGCCAGCAGCCTCCCCCACAGGGAGGGAAAACTGTTTTTT. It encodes CASSLPHREGKLFF.

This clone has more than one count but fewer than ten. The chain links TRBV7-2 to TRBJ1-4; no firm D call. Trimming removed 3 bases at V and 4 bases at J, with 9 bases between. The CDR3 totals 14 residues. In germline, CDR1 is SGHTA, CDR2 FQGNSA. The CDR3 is CASSFGFLNEKLFF. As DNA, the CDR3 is TGTGCCAGCAGCTTTGGCTTTCTTAATGAAAAACTGTTTTTT.

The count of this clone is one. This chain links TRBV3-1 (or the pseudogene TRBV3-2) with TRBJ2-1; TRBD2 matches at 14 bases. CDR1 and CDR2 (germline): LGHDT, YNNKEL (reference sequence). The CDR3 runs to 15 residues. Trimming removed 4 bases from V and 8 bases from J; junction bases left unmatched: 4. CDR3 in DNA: TGTGCCAGCAGCCTCGGGACTAGCGGGAGTTATGAGCAGTTCTTC. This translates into CASSLGTSGSYEQFF.

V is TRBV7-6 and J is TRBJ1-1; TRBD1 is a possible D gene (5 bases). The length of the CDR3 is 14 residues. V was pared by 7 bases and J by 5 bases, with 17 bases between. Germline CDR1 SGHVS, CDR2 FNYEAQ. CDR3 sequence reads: CASTLGPGETEAFF. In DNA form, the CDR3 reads TGTGCCAGCACCCTTGGGCCGGGGGAGACTGAAGCTTTCTTT.

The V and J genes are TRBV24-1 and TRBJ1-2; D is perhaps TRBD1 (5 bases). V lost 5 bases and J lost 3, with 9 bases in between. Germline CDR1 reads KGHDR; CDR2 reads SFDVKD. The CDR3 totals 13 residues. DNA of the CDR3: TGTGCCACCAGTGTTGGGGCAGACTATGGCTACACCTTC. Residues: CATSVGADYGYTF.

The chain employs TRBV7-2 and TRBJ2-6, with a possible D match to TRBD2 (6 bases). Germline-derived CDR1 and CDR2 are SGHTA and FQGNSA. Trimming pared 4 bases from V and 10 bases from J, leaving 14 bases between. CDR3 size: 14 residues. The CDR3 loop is CASSSIRGYNVLTF. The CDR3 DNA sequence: TGTGCCAGCAGCTCCATACGGGGGTATAACGTCCTGACTTTC.

CDR3 DNA sequence: TGCAGTGCTAGTGGGACTAGCGGCAGCACAGATACGCAGTATTTT. Its protein is CSASGTSGSTDTQYF. The chain recombines TRBV20-1 with TRBJ2-3, with 11 bases fitting TRBD2. Germline CDR1 and CDR2: DFQATT and SNEGSKA (reference sequence). The CDR3 runs to 15 residues. V shed 3 bases, J shed 0 bases, and the junction held 2 bases outside the gene matches.

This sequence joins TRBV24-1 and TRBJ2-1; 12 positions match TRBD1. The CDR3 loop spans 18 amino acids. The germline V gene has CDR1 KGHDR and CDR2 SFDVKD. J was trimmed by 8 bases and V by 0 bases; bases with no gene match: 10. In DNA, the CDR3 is TGTGCCACCAGTGATTTGGCCCTCGGGGACAGGGGGCTATATGAGCAGTTCTTC. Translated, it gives CATSDLALGDRGLYEQFF.

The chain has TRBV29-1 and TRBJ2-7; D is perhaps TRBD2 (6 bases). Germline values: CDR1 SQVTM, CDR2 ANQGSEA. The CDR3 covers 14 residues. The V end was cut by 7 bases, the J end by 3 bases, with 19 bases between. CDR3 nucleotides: TGCAGCGCCTCAGCAGGGCCGGGGGACTACGAGCAGTACTTC. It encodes CSASAGPGDYEQYF.

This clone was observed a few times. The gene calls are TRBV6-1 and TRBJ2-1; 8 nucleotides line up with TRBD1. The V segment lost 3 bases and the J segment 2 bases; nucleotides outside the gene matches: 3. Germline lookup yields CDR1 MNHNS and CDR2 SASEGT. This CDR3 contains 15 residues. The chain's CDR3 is CASSEGTGPYNEQFF. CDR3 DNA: TGTGCCAGCAGTGAGGGGACAGGACCCTACAATGAGCAGTTCTTC.

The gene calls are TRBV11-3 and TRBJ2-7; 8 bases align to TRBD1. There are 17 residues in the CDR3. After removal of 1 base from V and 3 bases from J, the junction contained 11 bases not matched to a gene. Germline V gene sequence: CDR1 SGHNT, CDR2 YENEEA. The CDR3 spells CASSLVVGTGLSYEQYF. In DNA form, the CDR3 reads TGTGCCAGCAGCTTAGTCGTGGGGACAGGTCTTAGCTACGAGCAGTACTTC.

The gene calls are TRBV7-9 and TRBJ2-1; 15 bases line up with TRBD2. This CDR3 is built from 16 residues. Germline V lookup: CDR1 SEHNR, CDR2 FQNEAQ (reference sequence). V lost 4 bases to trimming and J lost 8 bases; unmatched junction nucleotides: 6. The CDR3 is CASSSGTSGRLYEQFF. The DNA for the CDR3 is TGTGCCAGCAGCTCCGGGACTAGCGGGAGGTTGTATGAGCAGTTCTTC.

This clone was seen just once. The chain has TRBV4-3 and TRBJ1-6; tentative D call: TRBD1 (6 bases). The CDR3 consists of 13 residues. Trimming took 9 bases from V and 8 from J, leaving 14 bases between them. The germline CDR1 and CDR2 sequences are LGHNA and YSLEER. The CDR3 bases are TGCGCCAGTGGCACAGGGCTAGATTCACCCCTCCACTTT. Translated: CASGTGLDSPLHF.

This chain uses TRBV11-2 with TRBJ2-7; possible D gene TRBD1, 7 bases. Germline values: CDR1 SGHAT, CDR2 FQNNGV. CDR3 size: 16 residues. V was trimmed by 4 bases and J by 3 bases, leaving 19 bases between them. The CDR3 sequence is CASSSGVWDSFYEQYF. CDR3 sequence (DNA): TGTGCCAGCAGCTCGGGGGTCTGGGACAGCTTCTACGAGCAGTACTTC.

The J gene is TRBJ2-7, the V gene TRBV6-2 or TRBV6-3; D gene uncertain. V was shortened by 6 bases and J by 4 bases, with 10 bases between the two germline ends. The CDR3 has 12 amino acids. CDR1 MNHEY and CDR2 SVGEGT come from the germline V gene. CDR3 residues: CASSKQPYEQYF. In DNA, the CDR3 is TGTGCCAGCAGCAAACAGCCATACGAGCAGTACTTC.

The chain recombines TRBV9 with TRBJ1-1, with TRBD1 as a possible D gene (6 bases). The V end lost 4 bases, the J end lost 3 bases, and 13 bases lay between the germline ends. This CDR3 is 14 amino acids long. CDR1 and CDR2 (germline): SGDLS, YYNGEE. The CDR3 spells CASSFLDRDTEAFF. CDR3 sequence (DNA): TGTGCCAGCAGCTTTCTGGACAGAGACACTGAAGCTTTCTTT.

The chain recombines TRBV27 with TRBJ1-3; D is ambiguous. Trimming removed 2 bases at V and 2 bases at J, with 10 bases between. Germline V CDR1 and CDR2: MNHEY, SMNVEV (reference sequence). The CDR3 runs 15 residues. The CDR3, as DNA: TGTGCCAGCAGTTTAGGGCCCCTCCCTGGAAACACCATATATTTT. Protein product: CASSLGPLPGNTIYF.

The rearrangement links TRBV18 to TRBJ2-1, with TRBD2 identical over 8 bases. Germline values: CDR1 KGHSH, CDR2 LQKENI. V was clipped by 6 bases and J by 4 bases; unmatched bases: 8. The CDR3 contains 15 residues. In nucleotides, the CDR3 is TGTGCCAGCTCGAAGCGGGAGTGGGGGTACAATGAGCAGTTCTTC. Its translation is CASSKREWGYNEQFF.

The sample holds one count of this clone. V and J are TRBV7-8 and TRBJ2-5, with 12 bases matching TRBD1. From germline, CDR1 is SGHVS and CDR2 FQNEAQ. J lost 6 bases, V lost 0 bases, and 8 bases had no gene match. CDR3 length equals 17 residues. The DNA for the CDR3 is TGTGCCAGCAGCTTAGCGGGGACAGGGGGCCTTCTGAAGACCCAGTACTTC. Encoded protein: CASSLAGTGGLLKTQYF.

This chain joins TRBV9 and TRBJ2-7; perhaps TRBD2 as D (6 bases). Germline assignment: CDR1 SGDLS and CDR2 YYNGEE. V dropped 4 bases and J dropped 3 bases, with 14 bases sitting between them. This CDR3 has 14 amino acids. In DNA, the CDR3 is TGTGCCAGCAGCCCTAGCGCCCGGGACTACGAGCAGTACTTC. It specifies CASSPSARDYEQYF.

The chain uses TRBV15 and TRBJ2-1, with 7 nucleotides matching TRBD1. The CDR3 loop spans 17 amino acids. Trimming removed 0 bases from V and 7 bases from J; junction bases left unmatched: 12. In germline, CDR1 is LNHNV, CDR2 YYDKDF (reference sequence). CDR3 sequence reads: CATSRDVRGSLRNEQFF. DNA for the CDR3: TGTGCCACCAGCAGAGATGTCAGGGGGTCCCTTCGGAATGAGCAGTTCTTC.

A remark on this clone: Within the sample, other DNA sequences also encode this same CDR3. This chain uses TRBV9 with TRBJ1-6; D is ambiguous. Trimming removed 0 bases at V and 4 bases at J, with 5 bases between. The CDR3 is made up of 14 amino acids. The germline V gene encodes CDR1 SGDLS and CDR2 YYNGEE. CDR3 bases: TGTGCCAGCAGCGTAGGAGGGTATAATTCACCCCTCCACTTT. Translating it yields CASSVGGYNSPLHF.